This entry features one T cell receptor beta chain sequence. Its specificity is unknown. The sample is drawn from a study of long-term antiretroviral therapy in people with HIV. Germline CDR1 reads MNHNS; CDR2 reads SASEGT. The V end was cut by 2 bases, the J end by 4 bases, with 8 bases between. This CDR3 has 13 amino acids. Study-wide findings and caveats: Diversity increased after ART yet remained lower than in transplant donor controls. HIV repertoires spanned narrower CDR3 length ranges than controls. Pre-ART expanded clones dominated the repertoire at every time point.

Researchers ran immunoSEQ v3.0 at survey level. Profiling relied on immunoSEQ multiplex PCR, and the TCRdb table lists in-frame clones only, not all of them. The sample holds around 16,000 clones, just under 80% seen once. Every one of the participants with HIV received treatment in the United States. The sequenced sample was unsorted PBMCs, obtained approximately 3.4 years after starting antiretroviral therapy. The sequence was obtained from a woman in her thirties or forties with HIV. The chain joins TRBV6-1 to TRBJ1-2, with D possibly TRBD1 on 6 matching bases. The CDR3 DNA is TGTGCCAGCAGTGAACAGGGGAGCTATGGCTACACCTTC. This gives the protein CASSEQGSYGYTF.